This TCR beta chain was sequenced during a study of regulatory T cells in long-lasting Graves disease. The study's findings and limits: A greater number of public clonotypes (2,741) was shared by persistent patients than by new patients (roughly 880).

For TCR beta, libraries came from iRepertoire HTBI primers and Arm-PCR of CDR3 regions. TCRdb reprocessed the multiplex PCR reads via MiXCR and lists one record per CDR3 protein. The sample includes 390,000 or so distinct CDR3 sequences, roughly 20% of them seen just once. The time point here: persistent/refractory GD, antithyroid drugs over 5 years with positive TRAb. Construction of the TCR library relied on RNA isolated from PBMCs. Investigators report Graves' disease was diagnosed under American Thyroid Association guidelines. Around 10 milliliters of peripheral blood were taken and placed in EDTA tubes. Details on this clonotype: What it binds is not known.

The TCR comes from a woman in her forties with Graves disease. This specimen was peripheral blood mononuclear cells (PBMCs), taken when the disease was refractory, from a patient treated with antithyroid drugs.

As DNA, the CDR3 is TGTGCCAGCAGCCGCTGGGACAGGGGTAGCGAGCAGTACTTC. Its protein is CASSRWDRGSEQYF. The genes are TRBV3-1 and TRBJ2-7, with 10 bases aligning to TRBD1. The CDR3 sequence is 14 residues long. Trimming took 4 bases from V and 6 from J; bases not matched to a gene: 6. CDR1 and CDR2 from the germline V gene are LGHDT and YNNKEL (reference sequence).